This entry lists 9 T cell receptor beta chains sequenced from one sample in a study of response to subunit inactivated influenza vaccine. TCRdb used MiXCR to reprocess the RT-PCR reads, holding one entry per CDR3 protein. The sample lists about 540,000 distinct CDR3 sequences; approximately 14% were seen once. The sequencing used PBMCs from blood, collected less than 13 days after vaccination. Receptor source: a man in his fifties or sixties who received an inactivated influenza vaccine.

This clonotype was seen just once. This rearrangement joins TRBV5-1 to TRBJ2-7; 7 positions match TRBD1. Germline CDR1 SGHRS, CDR2 YFSETQ. There are 15 residues in the CDR3. After removal of 3 bases from V and 6 bases from J, the junction contained 12 bases not matched to a gene. CDR3 DNA sequence: TGCGCCAGCAGCTCGACAGGGCCGGACCCTCGCGAGCAGTACTTC. This translates into CASSSTGPDPREQYF.

This clonotype came up many times. The genes are TRBV10-3 and TRBJ2-1; TRBD2 matches at 8 bases. Germline CDR1 is ENHRY and CDR2 is SYGVKD. Trimming removed 0 bases from V and 9 bases from J; junction bases left unmatched: 7. The CDR3 consists of 15 residues. CDR3 loop: CAISESQVAGSEQFF. The CDR3 bases are TGTGCCATCAGTGAGTCGCAGGTAGCGGGAAGTGAGCAGTTCTTC.

This chain uses TRBV7-9 with TRBJ2-5, with 8 bases identical to TRBD1. Germline V gene sequence: CDR1 SEHNR, CDR2 FQNEAQ (reference sequence). The ends lost 2 bases at V and 2 bases at J; junction bases unmatched: 1. The CDR3 has 14 amino acids. Here the CDR3 reads CASSLYRGQETQYF. The CDR3 nucleotides are TGTGCCAGCAGCTTATACAGGGGGCAAGAGACCCAGTACTTC.

The chain couples TRBV12-3 or TRBV12-4 to TRBJ2-7; D call uncertain. This CDR3 region has 13 residues. V lost 4 bases and J lost 3, with 10 bases in between. This chain's CDR3 is CASSWQMDYEQYF. CDR3 nucleotides: TGTGCCAGCAGTTGGCAGATGGACTACGAGCAGTACTTC.

The chain recombines TRBV9 with TRBJ2-7; D is possibly TRBD2 (6 bases). CDR1 and CDR2 (germline): SGDLS, YYNGEE. The CDR3 spans 16 residues. Trimming took 3 bases from V and 3 from J, leaving 19 bases between them. The CDR3 coding sequence is TGTGCCAGCAGCGGGGGTGGAGGGTTCAGGGACTACGAGCAGTACTTC. This codes for CASSGGGGFRDYEQYF.

This clonotype was observed a handful of times. The rearrangement uses TRBV7-9 and TRBJ2-1, with 8 nucleotides matching TRBD2. With V trimmed by 8 bases and J by 5 bases, 11 bases remained unmatched. The germline CDR1 and CDR2 sequences are SEHNR and FQNEAQ (reference sequence). The CDR3 runs 15 residues. CDR3 amino acids: CASLTPREDNNEQFF. The CDR3 region has the DNA TGTGCCAGCTTAACGCCGCGGGAGGACAACAATGAGCAGTTCTTC.

This clonotype has more than one count but fewer than ten. The chain carries TRBV7-9 and TRBJ1-2, with 9 bases that match TRBD1. Germline V gene sequence: CDR1 SEHNR, CDR2 FQNEAQ (reference sequence). J lost 0 bases, V lost 5 bases, and 7 bases had no gene match. CDR3 size: 16 residues. For the CDR3, the DNA is TGTGCCAGCAGCCCCGGACAGGGGCTAACTAACTATGGCTACACCTTC. Its protein is CASSPGQGLTNYGYTF.

In its sample, this clonotype was seen many times. This chain links TRBV4-3 with TRBJ2-5; weak D call: TRBD2 (5 bases). Germline V gives CDR1 LGHNA, CDR2 YSLEER. This CDR3 contains 13 residues. V lost 3 bases and J lost 5, with 10 bases in between. The CDR3 region has the DNA TGCGCCAGCAGCCAGAACCGAGGGGAGACCCAGTACTTC. Its translation: CASSQNRGETQYF.

This clonotype was counted only a few times. V usage is TRBV20-1 and J usage is TRBJ2-5; TRBD1 aligns across 9 bases. The germline gives CDR1 DFQATT, CDR2 SNEGSKA (reference sequence). Unmatched junction bases numbered 5, after V lost 0 bases and J lost 3 bases. The CDR3 is 15 residues long. The CDR3 nucleotides are TGCAGTGCTAGAGATCCAAGGACAGGGGAAGAGACCCAGTACTTC. This encodes CSARDPRTGEETQYF.